These 29 T cell receptor beta chains originate from one sample sequenced in a study of OX40 agonist ivuxolimab in advanced cancers. Profiled with immunoSEQ multiplex PCR; TCRdb holds only in-frame clones, not every one. In the table there are 15,000 to 20,000 clones, roughly 84% of which are singletons. The sequences come from CD4+ or CD8+ T cells sorted from blood, collected in a trial of the OX40 agonist ivuxolimab. Source of these receptors: an adult with an advanced solid tumor such as melanoma, head and neck, liver or kidney cancer.

The chain links TRBV11-2 to TRBJ1-1, with D tentatively TRBD1 (5 bases). Germline V gene sequence: CDR1 SGHAT, CDR2 FQNNGV. The CDR3 runs to 14 residues. V lost 5 bases and J lost 3, with 13 bases in between. The chain's CDR3 is CASSLGGWDTEAFF. The CDR3 DNA reads TGTGCCAGCAGCCTTGGGGGTTGGGACACTGAAGCTTTCTTT.

This sequence joins TRBV5-1 and TRBJ2-7; the match to TRBD2 covers 13 bases. The V gene end was trimmed by 2 bases and the J gene end by 3 bases; junction bases not matched to a gene: 8. Germline loops: CDR1 SGHRS, CDR2 YFSETQ. The CDR3 consists of 17 residues. CDR3 sequence: CASSLPDGLAGVYEQYF. As DNA, the CDR3 is TGCGCCAGCAGCTTACCAGATGGACTAGCGGGGGTCTACGAGCAGTACTTC.

The rearrangement joins TRBV11-2 to TRBJ2-3, with D perhaps matching TRBD1 or TRBD2 (6 bases each). Trimming left V 8 bases short and J 1 base short, with 19 bases between. Per germline, CDR1 SGHAT and CDR2 FQNNGV. This CDR3 is built from 16 residues. The CDR3 loop is CASASARDTRTDTQYF. The CDR3 DNA sequence: TGTGCCAGCGCCTCGGCGCGGGACACCCGCACAGATACGCAGTATTTT.

The chain employs TRBV23-1 and TRBJ1-2, with TRBD1 as a possible D gene (6 bases). TRBV23-1 is sorted into the ORF group, with uncertain function. V lost 0 bases to trimming and J lost 2 bases, with 13 bases between them. The CDR3 length is 16 residues. The CDR3 sequence is CASSQSYGDRNYGYTF. The CDR3 DNA reads TGCGCCAGCAGTCAATCGTATGGAGACAGGAACTATGGCTACACCTTC.

The chain joins TRBV5-4 to TRBJ1-1; the D gene is possibly TRBD1 (6 bases). The CDR3 extends over 15 amino acids. CDR1 and CDR2 from the germline V gene are SGHNT and YYREEE (reference sequence). V gave up 0 bases and J gave up 4 bases, with 13 bases separating them. The CDR3 loop is CASSLVFGGATEAFF. CDR3 in DNA: TGTGCCAGCAGCTTGGTTTTCGGGGGCGCCACTGAAGCTTTCTTT.

The rearrangement uses TRBV7-6 and TRBJ1-1; 8 positions match TRBD1. J lost 3 bases, V lost 6 bases, and 12 bases had no gene match. CDR3 size: 16 residues. Germline lookup yields CDR1 SGHVS and CDR2 FNYEAQ. The CDR3: CASSLDLTGADTEAFF. The CDR3 region has the DNA TGTGCCAGCAGTTTGGATTTGACAGGGGCGGACACTGAAGCTTTCTTT.

This chain uses TRBV7-7 with TRBJ1-1, with D perhaps TRBD1 (5 bases). Trimming stripped 4 bases from V and 1 base from J, with 13 bases between. CDR1 and CDR2 from the germline V gene are SSHAT and FNYEAQ (reference sequence). The CDR3 sequence is 15 residues long. The chain's CDR3 is CASSSPTDRNTEAFF. DNA of the CDR3: TGTGCCAGCAGCTCCCCAACCGACAGGAACACTGAAGCTTTCTTT.

This clone was detected a few times. The CDR3 reads CASTPGQGAIGYGYTF. In DNA form, the CDR3 reads TGTGCCAGCACTCCCGGACAGGGGGCGATAGGTTATGGCTACACCTTC. This sequence joins TRBV19 and TRBJ1-2, with TRBD1 matching over 11 bases. Germline-derived CDR1 and CDR2 are LNHDA and SQIVND (reference sequence). The J segment lost 5 bases and the V segment lost 9 bases, leaving 14 bases of the junction unmatched. The length of the CDR3 is 16 residues.

The chain recombines TRBV29-1 with TRBJ2-7, with D unclear. Trimming stripped 3 bases from V and 6 bases from J, with 15 bases between. There are 13 residues in the CDR3. CDR1 is SQVTM, CDR2 ANQGSEA, per germline. For the CDR3, the DNA is TGCAGCGTTGAGAGCCTATTGCGATCCGAGCAGTACTTC. This sequence encodes CSVESLLRSEQYF.

CDR3 nucleotides: TGCGCCAGCAGCCACGCCGGTGGCTACACCTTC. The encoded protein is CASSHAGGYTF. The chain uses TRBV4-1 and TRBJ1-2; D not certain. Germline-derived CDR1 and CDR2 are MGHRA and YSYEKL. The CDR3 is 11 residues long. Trimming pared 3 bases from V and 7 bases from J, leaving 6 bases between.

V and J are TRBV13 and TRBJ1-2, with 7 bases fitting TRBD1. The J segment lost 8 bases and the V segment lost 8 bases, leaving 20 bases of the junction unmatched. Looked up from germline, CDR1 is PRHDT and CDR2 is FYEKMQ (reference sequence). The CDR3 covers 16 residues. CDR3 loop: CASPLARDSGGRGYTF. CDR3 in DNA: TGTGCCAGCCCCCTAGCCCGGGACAGCGGGGGAAGAGGCTACACCTTC.

The chain joins TRBV5-8 to TRBJ2-3; D could derive from TRBD1 or TRBD2 (6 bases each). V lost 0 bases and J 6 bases, leaving 8 bases between the germline ends. This CDR3 spans 13 amino acids. CDR1 and CDR2 (germline): SGHTS, YDEGEE. The CDR3 protein is CASSLGGADTQYF. In DNA, the CDR3 is TGTGCCAGCAGCTTGGGGGGGGCCGATACGCAGTATTTT.

This chain links TRBV7-8 with TRBJ2-3; a possible D gene is TRBD2 (6 bases). CDR3 length equals 12 residues. V was trimmed by 6 bases and J by 6 bases, leaving 10 bases between them. Germline V gene sequence: CDR1 SGHVS, CDR2 FQNEAQ. This chain's CDR3 is CASSSGRDTQYF. CDR3 sequence (DNA): TGTGCCAGCAGTTCAGGGAGGGATACGCAGTATTTT. Combining the CDR3 with reference TRBV7-8 and TRBJ2-3 gives the whole variable domain GAGVSQSPRYKVAKRGQDVALRCDPISGHVSLFWYQQALGQGPEFLTYFQNEAQLDKSGLPSDRFFAERPEGSVSTLKIQRTQQEDSAVYLCASSSGRDTQYFGPGTRLTVL.

The chain employs TRBV12-5 and TRBJ2-2; no definite D call. V was shortened by 3 bases and J by 6 bases, with 11 bases between the two germline ends. The CDR3 has 14 residues. Germline V gene lookup returns CDR1 LGHNT and CDR2 FRNRAP. CDR3 nucleotide sequence: TGTGCTAGTGGTTTCGGCCCCGACGCCGGGGAGCTGTTTTTT. Protein: CASGFGPDAGELFF.

The chain is built from TRBV27 and TRBJ1-5; D is unresolved. Germline CDR1 MNHEY, CDR2 SMNVEV (reference sequence). The length of the CDR3 is 15 residues. The germline V and J ends were trimmed by 2 bases and 2 bases, with 10 bases remaining between them. In nucleotides, the CDR3 is TGTGCCAGCAGTTTACAGCGGGCGGGCAATCAGCCCCAGCATTTT. Translating it yields CASSLQRAGNQPQHF.

This clone was seen once. This chain joins TRBV19 and TRBJ2-7, with D perhaps matching TRBD2 (5 bases). This CDR3 has 14 amino acids. The germline CDR1 and CDR2 sequences are LNHDA and SQIVND (reference sequence). V lost 8 bases, J lost 2 bases, and 16 bases lay in between. The CDR3 sequence: CASSLAVTTYEQYF. As DNA, the CDR3 is TGTGCCAGTTCCCTAGCTGTCACAACCTACGAGCAGTACTTC. Variable domain in full (rest from reference TRBV19 and TRBJ2-7): DGGITQSPKYLFRKEGQNVTLSCEQNLNHDAMYWYRQDPGQGLRLIYYSQIVNDFQKGDIAEGYSVSREKKESFPLTVTSAQKNPTAFYLCASSLAVTTYEQYFGPGTRLTVT.

The rearrangement links TRBV9 to TRBJ1-2, with D possibly matching TRBD1 (6 bases). The germline CDR1 and CDR2 sequences are SGDLS and YYNGEE. V lost 0 bases and J 4 bases, leaving 13 bases between the germline ends. The CDR3 consists of 15 residues. CDR3 bases: TGTGCCAGCAGCGTAGCTCGGGGGGCATTCTATGGCTACACCTTC. Translating it yields CASSVARGAFYGYTF.

The V and J genes are TRBV29-1 and TRBJ1-2; possibly TRBD1 for D (6 bases). Trimming removed 2 bases at V and 0 bases at J, with 13 bases between. CDR1 is SQVTM, CDR2 ANQGSEA, per germline. The CDR3 runs to 15 residues. CDR3 DNA sequence: TGCAGCGTTGAATTGGCTCAGGGGACTAACTATGGCTACACCTTC. It yields the protein CSVELAQGTNYGYTF.

This clone was counted between two and nine times. The genes are TRBV13 and TRBJ2-2; 11 positions agree with TRBD1. V lost 4 bases to trimming and J lost 6 bases; unmatched junction nucleotides: 7. Germline assignment: CDR1 PRHDT and CDR2 FYEKMQ (reference sequence). The CDR3 covers 16 residues. CDR3 coding DNA: TGTGCCAGCAGCTCTATCCGGGACAGGGGGTCCGGGGAGCTGTTTTTT. Translating gives CASSSIRDRGSGELFF.

The chain couples TRBV29-1 to TRBJ2-5; D possibly corresponds to TRBD1 (6 bases). Deletions cut 3 bases from V and 5 bases from J, with 13 bases between. The CDR3 runs 13 residues. CDR1 and CDR2 from the germline V gene are SQVTM and ANQGSEA. The CDR3 nucleotides are TGCAGCGTTGAGACTGGGGGCGGTGAGACCCAGTACTTC. Encoded protein: CSVETGGGETQYF.

V and J are TRBV19 and TRBJ1-5; possible D gene TRBD1, 6 bases. CDR3 size: 16 residues. V was pared by 6 bases and J by 2 bases, with 17 bases between. Germline CDR1 reads LNHDA; CDR2 reads SQIVND (reference sequence). The CDR3, as DNA: TGTGCCAGTAGATTTGAGGGGGGCTTTGGCAATCAGCCCCAGCATTTT. This translates into CASRFEGGFGNQPQHF.

This sequence joins TRBV11-2 and TRBJ1-1; D is undetermined. The germline gives CDR1 SGHAT, CDR2 FQNNGV. The ends were cut back, 4 bases at V and 10 bases at J, with 13 bases in the middle. This CDR3 contains 12 residues. CDR3 coding DNA: TGTGCCAGCAGCTCGTGGACCTCAGGAGCTTTCTTT. Amino acid sequence: CASSSWTSGAFF.

The V call is TRBV6-1, the J call TRBJ2-3; D gene uncertain. This CDR3 has 15 amino acids. V lost 1 base and J 0 bases, leaving 8 bases between the germline ends. The germline CDR1 and CDR2 sequences are MNHNS and SASEGT. CDR3 in amino acids: CASSEVPSSTDTQYF. The CDR3 DNA reads as TGTGCCAGCAGTGAAGTGCCCTCTAGCACAGATACGCAGTATTTT.

The chain uses TRBV10-2 and TRBJ1-1; D might be TRBD1 (6 bases). Germline V gene lookup returns CDR1 WSHSY and CDR2 SAAADI. The CDR3 length is 14 residues. Deletions cut 6 bases from V and 1 base from J, with 12 bases between. The CDR3, as DNA: TGCGCCAGCAGAGACAGGTGGGGGAACACTGAAGCTTTCTTT. It encodes CASRDRWGNTEAFF.

The genes are TRBV30 and TRBJ2-2, with D maybe TRBD2 (6 bases). CDR1 and CDR2 from the germline V gene are GTSNPN and SVGIG (reference sequence). The CDR3 extends over 16 amino acids. V was clipped by 5 bases and J by 4 bases, with 20 bases between them. The CDR3 loop is CAWSKSPGVATGELFF. CDR3 DNA sequence: TGTGCCTGGTCCAAGTCGCCGGGGGTTGCCACCGGGGAGCTGTTTTTT. The variable domain in full, completed from reference TRBV30 and TRBJ2-2, reads SQTIHQWPATLVQPVGSPLSLECTVEGTSNPNLYWYRQAAGRGLQLLFYSVGIGQISSEVPQNLSASRPQDRQFILSSKKLLLSDSGFYLCAWSKSPGVATGELFFGEGSRLTVL.

The CDR3 reads CASSEWDRVNEKLFF. In nucleotides, the CDR3 is TGCGCCAGCAGCGAATGGGACAGGGTAAATGAAAAACTGTTTTTT. The chain employs TRBV5-1 and TRBJ1-4; 9 nucleotides align to TRBD1. The junction had 6 bases not matched to a gene; V was cut back by 4 bases and J by 5 bases. The CDR3 is 15 residues long. The V gene's germline CDR1 is SGHRS and CDR2 YFSETQ. Full variable domain (remainder filled in from reference TRBV5-1 and TRBJ1-4): KAGVTQTPRYLIKTRGQQVTLSCSPISGHRSVSWYQQTPGQGLQFLFEYFSETQRNKGNFPGRFSGRQFSNSRSEMNVSTLELGDSALYLCASSEWDRVNEKLFFGSGTQLSVL.

V is TRBV5-1 and J is TRBJ2-2, with 9 bases lining up with TRBD1. The CDR3 consists of 15 residues. Per the germline V gene, CDR1 is SGHRS and CDR2 is YFSETQ. With 1 base clipped from V and 7 bases from J, the junction kept 5 bases outside the gene matches. The chain's CDR3 is CASSLLGQGSGELFF. In nucleotides, the CDR3 is TGCGCCAGCAGCTTGTTGGGACAGGGAAGCGGGGAGCTGTTTTTT.

This chain connects TRBV10-3 to TRBJ2-3; maybe TRBD2 (6 bases). V was trimmed by 6 bases and J by 0 bases, leaving 16 bases between them. Germline CDR1 ENHRY, CDR2 SYGVKD. The CDR3 length is 16 residues. In nucleotides, the CDR3 is TGTGCCATCAGCGCACCGGGCGGGGTAAGCACAGATACGCAGTATTTT. This encodes CAISAPGGVSTDTQYF.

This clone was observed a handful of times. The chain uses TRBV19 and TRBJ2-7; 7 positions agree with TRBD2. The CDR3 has 13 amino acids. Germline CDR1 and CDR2: LNHDA and SQIVND (reference sequence). With V trimmed by 7 bases and J by 6 bases, 9 bases remained unmatched. The CDR3 sequence is CASKFGGTGEQYF. CDR3 bases: TGTGCCAGTAAGTTCGGGGGGACGGGCGAGCAGTACTTC.